This T cell receptor (beta chain) is from a study of CD8+CD57+ T cells in acquired aplastic anemia. Patients who underwent sequencing had shown CD8+CD57+ cell expansion by flow cytometry. TCR beta VDJ and CDR3 profiling used genomic DNA as template. TCRdb reprocessed the reads with MiXCR, giving one entry per CDR3 protein. The data contain a few hundred thousand distinct CDR3 sequences, about half of them seen just once; the ten biggest clones take up about 20%. The V end was cut by 0 bases, the J end by 5 bases, with 6 bases between. Per the germline V gene, CDR1 is SGHRS and CDR2 is YFSETQ. This CDR3 spans 13 amino acids. This clonotype was picked up many times.

Input material: sorted CD4+, CD8+, or CD8+CD57+ T cells (not recorded which) from PBMCs. This clonotype originated in a human donor with aplastic anemia. The V call is TRBV5-1, the J call TRBJ2-1, with a tentative D call TRBD1 (6 bases). CDR3 DNA sequence: TGCGCCAGCAGCTTGGACAGGGACAATGAGCAGTTCTTC. This gives the protein CASSLDRDNEQFF.